This TCR beta chain was profiled in a study of blood T cell repertoires in COVID-19. Study context: COVID-19 samples collected from the United States, Italy and Spain covered acute and convalescent phases. T cells, B-cell-depleted T cells, or PBMCs provided the cDNA or gDNA that served as material.

As originally analysed: Reference gene primer amplification in the assay estimated nucleated cell counts. Assay: immunoSEQ multiplex PCR; the TCRdb copy retains only in-frame clones and omits some. V and J calls and clone size come straight from that table; D and trimming were deduced from the DNA. The sample holds 250,000 to 300,000 clones; about three quarters are singletons and the top ten take more than 2.5%. V trimming: 0 bases; J trimming: 5 bases; junction bases outside the gene matches: 18. Per germline, CDR1 SGHNT and CDR2 YYREEE (reference sequence). The CDR3 totals 20 residues. V is TRBV5-4 and J is TRBJ2-2; 8 bases are shared with TRBD2. The source of this sequence is an elderly woman with acute or convalescent COVID-19. The source material was peripheral blood. The CDR3 nucleotides read TGTGCCAGCAGCTTGGTGGTGCAAGCGGGAGTGTGGGCGAGGACCGGGGAGCTGTTTTTT. It codes for CASSLVVQAGVWARTGELFF.